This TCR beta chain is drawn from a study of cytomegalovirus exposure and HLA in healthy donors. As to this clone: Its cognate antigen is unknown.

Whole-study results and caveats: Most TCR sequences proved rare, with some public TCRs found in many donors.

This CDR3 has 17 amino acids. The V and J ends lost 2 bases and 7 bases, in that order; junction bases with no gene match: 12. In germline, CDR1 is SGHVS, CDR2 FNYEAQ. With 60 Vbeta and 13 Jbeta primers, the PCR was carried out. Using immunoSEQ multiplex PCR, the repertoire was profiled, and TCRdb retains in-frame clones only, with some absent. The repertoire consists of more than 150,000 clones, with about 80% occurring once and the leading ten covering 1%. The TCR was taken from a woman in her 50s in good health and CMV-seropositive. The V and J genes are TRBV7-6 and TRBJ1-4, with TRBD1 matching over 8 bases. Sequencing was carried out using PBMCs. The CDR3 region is CASSLNMGAGGIEKLFF. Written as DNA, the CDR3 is TGTGCCAGCAGCTTAAATATGGGGGCAGGGGGCATTGAAAAACTGTTTTTT.